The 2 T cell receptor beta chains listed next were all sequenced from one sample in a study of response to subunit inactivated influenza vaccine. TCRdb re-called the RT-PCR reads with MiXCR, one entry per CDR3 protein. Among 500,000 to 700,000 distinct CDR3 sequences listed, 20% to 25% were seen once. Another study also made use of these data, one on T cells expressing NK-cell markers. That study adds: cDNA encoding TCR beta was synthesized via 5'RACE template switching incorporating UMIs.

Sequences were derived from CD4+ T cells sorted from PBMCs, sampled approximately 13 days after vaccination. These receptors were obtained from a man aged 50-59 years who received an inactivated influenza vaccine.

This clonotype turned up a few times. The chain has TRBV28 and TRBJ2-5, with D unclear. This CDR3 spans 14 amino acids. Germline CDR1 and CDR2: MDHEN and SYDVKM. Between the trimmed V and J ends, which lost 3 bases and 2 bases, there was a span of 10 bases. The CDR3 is CASSFVGQQETQYF. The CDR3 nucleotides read TGTGCCAGCAGTTTTGTAGGGCAACAAGAGACCCAGTACTTC.

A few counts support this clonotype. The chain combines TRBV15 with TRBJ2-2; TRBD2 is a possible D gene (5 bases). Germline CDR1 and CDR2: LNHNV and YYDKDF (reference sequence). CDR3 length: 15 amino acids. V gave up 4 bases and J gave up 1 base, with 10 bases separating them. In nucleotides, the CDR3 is TGTGCCACCAGCAAATACCGGGAGAACACCGGGGAGCTGTTTTTT. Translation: CATSKYRENTGELFF.